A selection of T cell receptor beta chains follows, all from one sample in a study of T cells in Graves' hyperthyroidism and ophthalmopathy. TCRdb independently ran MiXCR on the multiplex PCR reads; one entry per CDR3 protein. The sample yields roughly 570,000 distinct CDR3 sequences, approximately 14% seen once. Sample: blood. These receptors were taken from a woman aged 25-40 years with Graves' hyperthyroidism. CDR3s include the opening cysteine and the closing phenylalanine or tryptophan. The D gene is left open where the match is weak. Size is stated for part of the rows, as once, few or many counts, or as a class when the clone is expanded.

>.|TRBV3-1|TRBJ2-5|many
TGTGCCAGCAGCGGGTCAGGCCAAGAGACCCAGTACTTC
CASSGSGQETQYF
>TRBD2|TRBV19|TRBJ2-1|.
TGTGCCAGTAGTAATTCTCTAGCGGGAGGCAATGAGCAGTTCTTC
CASSNSLAGGNEQFF
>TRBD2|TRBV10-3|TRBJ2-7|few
TGTGCCATCAGTGAAGGACTAGCGGACGAGCAGTACTTC
CAISEGLADEQYF
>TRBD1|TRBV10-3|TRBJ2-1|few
TGTGCCATCAGTGAAGGGGAAACAGGGGGTCGGTTCTTC
CAISEGETGGRFF
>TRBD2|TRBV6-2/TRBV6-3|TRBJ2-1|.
TGTGCCAGCAGTTACTCGTTCCCCGGACCGGGACTACCAATTCACAATGAGCAGTTCTTC
CASSYSFPGPGLPIHNEQFF
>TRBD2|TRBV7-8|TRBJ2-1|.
TGTGCCAGCAGCTTAGAAGGGACTAGCGGGAGCAGTGAGCAGTTCTTC
CASSLEGTSGSSEQFF
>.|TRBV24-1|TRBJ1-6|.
TGTGCCACCAGTGATTTGGGACGCAGGAGCTCCTATAATTCACCCCTCCACTTT
CATSDLGRRSSYNSPLHF
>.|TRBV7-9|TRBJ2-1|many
TGTGCCAGCAGCTTGATAACCGGATCCTCCTACAATGAGCAGTTCTTC
CASSLITGSSYNEQFF
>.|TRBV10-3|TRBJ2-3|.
TGTGCCATCAGTGGGAGAAGGGGCATAGCAGGGCGGGCACGCCCTCCCACAGATACGCAGTATTTT
CAISGRRGIAGRARPPTDTQYF
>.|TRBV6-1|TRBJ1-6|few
TGTGCCAGCACCCGGAGTGAAGCTTCACCCCTCCACTTT
CASTRSEASPLHF
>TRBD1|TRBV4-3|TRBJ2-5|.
TGCGCCAGCAGCCTAAGGACAGGGGTACAGGAGACCCAGTACTTC
CASSLRTGVQETQYF
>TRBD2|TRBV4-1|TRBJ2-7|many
TGCGCCAGCAGCCAAGTAGCGGGAGTTCCTCGCGAGCAGTACTTC
CASSQVAGVPREQYF
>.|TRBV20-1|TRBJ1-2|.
TGCAGTGCTAGAGCCTACTATGGCTACACCTTC
CSARAYYGYTF
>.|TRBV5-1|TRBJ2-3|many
TGCGCCAGCAGCCCGCGACTGGACAGAGATACGCAGTATTTT
CASSPRLDRDTQYF
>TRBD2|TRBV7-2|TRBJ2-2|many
TGTGCCAGCAGGCCACGCCCGGGACTAGCGGGCCCGAACACCGGGGAGCTGTTTTTT
CASRPRPGLAGPNTGELFF
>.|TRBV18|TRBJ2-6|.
TGTGCCGGCTCACCATCCCCCATGGTGGTGGCTGGGGCCAACGTCCTGACTTTC
CAGSPSPMVVAGANVLTF
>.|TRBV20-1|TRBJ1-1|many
TGCAGTGCTAGAGAAGCAGACACTGAAGCTTTCTTT
CSAREADTEAFF
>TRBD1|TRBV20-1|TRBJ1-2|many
TGCAGTGCTAGAGAGGACAGGGGTGTATATGGCTACACCTTC
CSAREDRGVYGYTF
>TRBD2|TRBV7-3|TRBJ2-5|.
TGTGCCAGCAGCCTCAGCGGGAGTGAAGAGACCCAGTACTTC
CASSLSGSEETQYF
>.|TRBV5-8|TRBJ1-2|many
TGTGCCAGCAGCTTGGGACAGTATGGCTACACCTTC
CASSLGQYGYTF
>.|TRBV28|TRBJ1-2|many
TGTGCCAGCAGCCTCTACCCTCGGGGGCCAGATGGCTACACCTTC
CASSLYPRGPDGYTF
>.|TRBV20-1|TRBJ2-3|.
TGCAGTGCGAGGCGGCTAGCACCGAGCACAGATACGCAGTATTTT
CSARRLAPSTDTQYF
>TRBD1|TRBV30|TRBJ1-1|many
TGTGCCTGGCAGGGGGGGTTCGGTAGCACTGAAGCTTTCTTT
CAWQGGFGSTEAFF
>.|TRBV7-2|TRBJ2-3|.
TGTGCCAGCAGCTTGGCATCAGCTGGAGATACGCAGTATTTT
CASSLASAGDTQYF
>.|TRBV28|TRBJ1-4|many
TGTGCCAGCAGGAGACAAGGGCCCGCAACTAATGAAAAACTGTTTTTT
CASRRQGPATNEKLFF
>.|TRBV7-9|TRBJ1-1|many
TGTGCCAGCAGCTTAGAGGGACGGCTCGCCACTGAAGCTTTCTTT
CASSLEGRLATEAFF
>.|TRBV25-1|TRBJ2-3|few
TGTGCCAGCAGTCCCCGAGGGGTCACAGATACGCAGTATTTT
CASSPRGVTDTQYF
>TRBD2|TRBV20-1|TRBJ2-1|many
TGCAGTGCTACTAGCGGGAGGAAGCACAATGAGCAGTTCTTC
CSATSGRKHNEQFF
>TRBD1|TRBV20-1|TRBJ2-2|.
TGCAGTGCTGGACAGGGGAGACCCGGGGAGCTGTTTTTT
CSAGQGRPGELFF
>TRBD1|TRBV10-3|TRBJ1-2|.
TGTGCCATCAGTGAGACAGGGGACAGCATCTATGGCTACACCTTC
CAISETGDSIYGYTF
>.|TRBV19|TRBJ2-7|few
TGTGCCAGTAGCGAGACAGTTATCTACGAGCAGTACTTC
CASSETVIYEQYF
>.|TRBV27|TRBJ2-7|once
TGTGCCAGCTCCAGGGGTTCCTACGAGCAGTGCTTC
CASSRGSYEQCF
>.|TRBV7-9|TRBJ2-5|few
TGTGCCAGCACCGATGCGGGGCAGGGGGTTGAAGAGACCCAGTACTTC
CASTDAGQGVEETQYF
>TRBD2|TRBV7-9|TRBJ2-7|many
TGTGCCAGCAGCCCGGGACTAGCGGGAGGCGCTTTCTACGAGCAGTACTTC
CASSPGLAGGAFYEQYF
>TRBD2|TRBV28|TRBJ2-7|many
TGTGCCAGTACGCCTGCAAACCGGGGGGGGCAGTACTTC
CASTPANRGGQYF
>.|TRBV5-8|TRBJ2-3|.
TGTGCCAGCAGCCAAGGTGGAGGGGGCACAGATACGCAGTATTTT
CASSQGGGGTDTQYF
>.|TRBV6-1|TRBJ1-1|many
TGTGCCAGCAGTTATGCCGGGACGGATAACACTGAAGCTTTCTTT
CASSYAGTDNTEAFF
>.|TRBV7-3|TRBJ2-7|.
TGTGCCAGCAGCTTAAATAAGGGGTACGAGCAGTACTTC
CASSLNKGYEQYF
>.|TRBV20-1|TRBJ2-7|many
TGCAGTGCTAGAGTGGGACTTGAATACGAGCAGTACTTC
CSARVGLEYEQYF
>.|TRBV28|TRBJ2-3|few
TGTGCCATAACCGAGGGGGGTGGTTTAGACACAGATACGCAGTATTTT
CAITEGGGLDTDTQYF
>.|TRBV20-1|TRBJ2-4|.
TGCAGTGCTACTAGCCTTCTCAACCCGACCAAAAACATTCAGTACTTC
CSATSLLNPTKNIQYF
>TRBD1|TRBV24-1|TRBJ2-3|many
TGTGCCACCAGTGAAAAGACAGGGTATGAAGATACGCAGTATTTT
CATSEKTGYEDTQYF
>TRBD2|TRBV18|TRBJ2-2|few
TGTGCCAGCTCACCATCTGAACGGGAGGGCACCGGGGAGCTGTTTTTT
CASSPSEREGTGELFF
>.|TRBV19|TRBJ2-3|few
TGTGCCAGTAGTATTGCTACGAGGGATACGCAGTATTTT
CASSIATRDTQYF
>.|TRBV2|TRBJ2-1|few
TGTGCCAGCAGTGGGCCCAGCCTCAATGAGCAGTTCTTC
CASSGPSLNEQFF
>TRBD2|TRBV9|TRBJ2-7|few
TGTGCCAGCAGCGTAGGATCTAGCGGAAGCTCCTACGAGCAGTACTTC
CASSVGSSGSSYEQYF
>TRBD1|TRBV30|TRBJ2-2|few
TGTGCCTGGAGTGCGGGACAGGGTTCCACCGGGGAGCTGTTTTTT
CAWSAGQGSTGELFF
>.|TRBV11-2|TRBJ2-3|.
TGTGCCAGCGGCTTTCTGATGCGCCGAAGACGGGGGCTACCCACAGATACGCAGTATTTT
CASGFLMRRRRGLPTDTQYF
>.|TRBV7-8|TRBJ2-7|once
TGTGCCAGCAGCTCGCCACTGGACAGTTTCTACGAGCAGTACTTC
CASSSPLDSFYEQYF
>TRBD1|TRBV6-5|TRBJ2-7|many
TGTGCCAGCAGTTACTCAAGGGACAGCTCCTACGAGCAGTACTTC
CASSYSRDSSYEQYF
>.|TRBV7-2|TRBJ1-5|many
TGTGCCAGCAGCTTTGTAGGGAATCAGCCCCAGCATTTT
CASSFVGNQPQHF
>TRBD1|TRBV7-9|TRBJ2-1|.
TGTGCCAGCAGCATACCCCGGGACAGGGAATCGCAGTTCTTC
CASSIPRDRESQFF
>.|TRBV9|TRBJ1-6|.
TGTGCCAGCAGCGTAGTAGGCAGAAACTATAATTCACCCCTCCACTTT
CASSVVGRNYNSPLHF
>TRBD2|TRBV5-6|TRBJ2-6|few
TGTGCCAGCAGCCATTTAGCGGGAGGGCCTGGGGCCAACGTCCTGACTTTC
CASSHLAGGPGANVLTF
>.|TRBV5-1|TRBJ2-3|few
TGCGCCAGCAGCTCGGAACCCCAGACTTTACACACAGATACGCAGTATTTT
CASSSEPQTLHTDTQYF
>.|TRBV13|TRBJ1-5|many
TGTGCCAGCAGCTTAGGCCTCCAAACCAATCAGCCCCAGCATTTT
CASSLGLQTNQPQHF
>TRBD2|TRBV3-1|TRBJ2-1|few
TGTGCCAGCAGCCAAGTTGGTAGCGGGCCGTCCAATGAGCAGTTCTTC
CASSQVGSGPSNEQFF
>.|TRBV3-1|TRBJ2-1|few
TGTGCCAGCAGCCAAGTGGAGGTGGGGGAGCAGTTCTTC
CASSQVEVGEQFF